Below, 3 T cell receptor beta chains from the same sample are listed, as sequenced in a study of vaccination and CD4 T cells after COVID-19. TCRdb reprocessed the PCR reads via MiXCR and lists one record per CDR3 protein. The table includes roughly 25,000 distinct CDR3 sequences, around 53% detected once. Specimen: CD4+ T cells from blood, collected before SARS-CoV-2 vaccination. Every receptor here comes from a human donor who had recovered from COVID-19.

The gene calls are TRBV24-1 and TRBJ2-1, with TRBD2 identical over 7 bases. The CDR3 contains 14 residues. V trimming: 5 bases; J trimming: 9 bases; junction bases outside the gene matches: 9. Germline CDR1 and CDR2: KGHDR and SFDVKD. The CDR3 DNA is TGTGCCACCAGTGGACCAGCGGGACTGGGTGAGCAGTTCTTC. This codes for CATSGPAGLGEQFF.

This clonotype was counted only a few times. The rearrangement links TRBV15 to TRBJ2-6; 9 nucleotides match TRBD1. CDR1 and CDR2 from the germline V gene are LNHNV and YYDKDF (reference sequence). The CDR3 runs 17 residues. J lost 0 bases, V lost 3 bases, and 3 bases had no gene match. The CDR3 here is CATSRGQGSSGANVLTF. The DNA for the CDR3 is TGTGCCACCAGCAGGGGACAGGGAAGCTCTGGGGCCAACGTCCTGACTTTC.

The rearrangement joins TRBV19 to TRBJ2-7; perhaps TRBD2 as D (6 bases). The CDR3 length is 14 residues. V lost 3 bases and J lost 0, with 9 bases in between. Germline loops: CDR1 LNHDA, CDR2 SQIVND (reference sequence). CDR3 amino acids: CASSISGSSYEQYF. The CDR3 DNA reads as TGTGCCAGTAGTATCTCCGGGAGCTCCTACGAGCAGTACTTC. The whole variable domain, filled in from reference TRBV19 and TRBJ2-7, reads DGGITQSPKYLFRKEGQNVTLSCEQNLNHDAMYWYRQDPGQGLRLIYYSQIVNDFQKGDIAEGYSVSREKKESFPLTVTSAQKNPTAFYLCASSISGSSYEQYFGPGTRLTVT.